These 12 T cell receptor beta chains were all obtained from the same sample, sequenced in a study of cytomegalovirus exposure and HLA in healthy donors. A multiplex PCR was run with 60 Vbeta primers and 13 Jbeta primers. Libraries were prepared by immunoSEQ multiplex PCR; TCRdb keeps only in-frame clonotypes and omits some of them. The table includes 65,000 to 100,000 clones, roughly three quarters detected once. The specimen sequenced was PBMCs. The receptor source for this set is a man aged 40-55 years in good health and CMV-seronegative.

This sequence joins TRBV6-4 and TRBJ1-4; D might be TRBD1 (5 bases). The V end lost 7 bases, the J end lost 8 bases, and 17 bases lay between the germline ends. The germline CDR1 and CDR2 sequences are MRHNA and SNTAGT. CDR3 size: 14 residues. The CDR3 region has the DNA TGTGCCAGCACTCCCGGCAGGGAAAGAGAAAAACTGTTTTTT. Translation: CASTPGREREKLFF.

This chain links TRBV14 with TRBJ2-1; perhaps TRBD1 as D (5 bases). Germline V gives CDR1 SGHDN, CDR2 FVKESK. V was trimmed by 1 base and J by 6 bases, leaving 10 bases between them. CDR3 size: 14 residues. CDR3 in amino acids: CASSQGGSLNEQFF. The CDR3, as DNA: TGTGCCAGCAGCCAAGGGGGCAGCCTCAATGAGCAGTTCTTC.

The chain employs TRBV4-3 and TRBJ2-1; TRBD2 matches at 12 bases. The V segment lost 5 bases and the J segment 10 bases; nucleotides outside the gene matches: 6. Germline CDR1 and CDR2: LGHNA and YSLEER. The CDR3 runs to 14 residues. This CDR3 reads CASSLRTSGDEQFF. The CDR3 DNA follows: TGCGCCAGCAGCTTGCGGACTAGCGGGGACGAGCAGTTCTTC.

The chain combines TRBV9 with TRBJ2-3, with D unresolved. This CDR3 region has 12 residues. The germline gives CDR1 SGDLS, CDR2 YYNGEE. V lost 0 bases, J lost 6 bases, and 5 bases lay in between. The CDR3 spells CASSVVEDTQYF. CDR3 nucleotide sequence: TGTGCCAGCAGCGTAGTTGAGGATACGCAGTATTTT.

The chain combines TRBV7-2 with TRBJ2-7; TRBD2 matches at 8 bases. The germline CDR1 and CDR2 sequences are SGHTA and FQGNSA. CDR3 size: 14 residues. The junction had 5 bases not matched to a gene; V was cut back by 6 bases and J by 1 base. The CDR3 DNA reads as TGTGCCAGCAGGCGGGAGGCCCTGTCCTACGAGCAGTACTTC. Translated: CASRREALSYEQYF.

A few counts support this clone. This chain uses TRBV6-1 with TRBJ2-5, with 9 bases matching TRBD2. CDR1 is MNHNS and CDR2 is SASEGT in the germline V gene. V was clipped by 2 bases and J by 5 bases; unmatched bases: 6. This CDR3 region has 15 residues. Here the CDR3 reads CASSELAGAVETQYF. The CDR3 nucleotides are TGTGCCAGCAGTGAATTAGCGGGGGCCGTGGAGACCCAGTACTTC.

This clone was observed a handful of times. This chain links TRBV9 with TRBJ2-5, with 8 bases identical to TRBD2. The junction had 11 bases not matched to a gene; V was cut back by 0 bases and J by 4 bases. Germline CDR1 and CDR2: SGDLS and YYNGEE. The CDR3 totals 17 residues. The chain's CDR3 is CASSVGSSGAWGETQYF. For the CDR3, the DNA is TGTGCCAGCAGCGTAGGGAGTAGCGGGGCCTGGGGAGAGACCCAGTACTTC. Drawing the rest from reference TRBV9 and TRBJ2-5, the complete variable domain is DSGVTQTPKHLITATGQRVTLRCSPRSGDLSVYWYQQSLDQGLQFLIQYYNGEERAKGNILERFSAQQFPDLHSELNLSSLELGDSALYFCASSVGSSGAWGETQYFGPGTRLLVL.

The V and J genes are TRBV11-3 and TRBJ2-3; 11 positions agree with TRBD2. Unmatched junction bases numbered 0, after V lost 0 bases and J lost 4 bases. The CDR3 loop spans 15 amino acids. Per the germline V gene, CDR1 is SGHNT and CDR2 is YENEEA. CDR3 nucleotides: TGTGCCAGCAGCTTAGATAGCGGGGGGGCAGATACGCAGTATTTT. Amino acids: CASSLDSGGADTQYF.

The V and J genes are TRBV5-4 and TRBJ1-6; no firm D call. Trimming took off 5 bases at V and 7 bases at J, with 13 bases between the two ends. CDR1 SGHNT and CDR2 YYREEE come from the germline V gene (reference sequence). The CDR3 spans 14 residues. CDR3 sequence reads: CASSTPGENSPLHF. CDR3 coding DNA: TGTGCCAGCAGTACTCCCGGGGAGAATTCACCCCTCCACTTT.

The CDR3 region has the DNA TGTGCCATCTCCGAAGCCTACAGGGGCGAGCAGTACTTC. It translates to CAISEAYRGEQYF. The J gene is TRBJ2-5, the V gene TRBV10-3; 7 nucleotides line up with TRBD1. The J call is doubtful: the DNA matches TRBJ2-7 better. The CDR3 spans 13 residues. Germline V gene sequence: CDR1 ENHRY, CDR2 SYGVKD.

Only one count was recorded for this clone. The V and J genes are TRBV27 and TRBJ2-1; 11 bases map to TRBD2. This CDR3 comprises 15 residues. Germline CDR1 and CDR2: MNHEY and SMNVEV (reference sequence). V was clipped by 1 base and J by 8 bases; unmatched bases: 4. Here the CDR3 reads CASSLLAGGRDEQFF. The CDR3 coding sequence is TGTGCCAGCAGTTTATTAGCGGGGGGGAGGGATGAGCAGTTCTTC.

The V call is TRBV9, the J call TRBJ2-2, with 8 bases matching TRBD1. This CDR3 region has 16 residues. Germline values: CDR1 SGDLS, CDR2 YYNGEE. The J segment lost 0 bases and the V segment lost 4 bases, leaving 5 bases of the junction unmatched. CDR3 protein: CASSPTGGPNTGELFF. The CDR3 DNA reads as TGTGCCAGCAGCCCCACAGGGGGGCCGAACACCGGGGAGCTGTTTTTT.